This T cell receptor (beta chain) was obtained from a study of blood T cell repertoires in COVID-19. Study context: Both acute and convalescent COVID-19 samples were obtained from the United States, Italy and Spain. PBMCs, B-cell-depleted T cells, or T cells were the source of the cDNA or gDNA that made up the material.

This clone was observed a few times. Original data processing: Counts of nucleated cells, estimated from reference gene primer amplification, were obtained. The repertoire was sequenced with immunoSEQ multiplex PCR; TCRdb's copy has only in-frame clones and lacks some. V, J and clone size are taken as reported in that table, and D and trimming were inferred from the DNA itself. The data contain more than 300,000 clones, approximately 90% of them singletons. One Seattle source followed patients from active infection through their disease course. Germline CDR1 LNHDA, CDR2 SQIVND (reference sequence). V shed 5 bases, J shed 4 bases, and the junction held 10 bases outside the gene matches. This CDR3 has 17 amino acids.

The sequenced sample was peripheral blood. The rearrangement links TRBV19 to TRBJ2-3; TRBD2 matches 12 bases. The source of this sequence is a young woman with COVID-19, enrolled during active disease. The CDR3 sequence: CASSPSGGASFADTQYF. CDR3 in DNA: TGTGCCAGTAGTCCTAGCGGGGGGGCCAGTTTCGCAGATACGCAGTATTTT.